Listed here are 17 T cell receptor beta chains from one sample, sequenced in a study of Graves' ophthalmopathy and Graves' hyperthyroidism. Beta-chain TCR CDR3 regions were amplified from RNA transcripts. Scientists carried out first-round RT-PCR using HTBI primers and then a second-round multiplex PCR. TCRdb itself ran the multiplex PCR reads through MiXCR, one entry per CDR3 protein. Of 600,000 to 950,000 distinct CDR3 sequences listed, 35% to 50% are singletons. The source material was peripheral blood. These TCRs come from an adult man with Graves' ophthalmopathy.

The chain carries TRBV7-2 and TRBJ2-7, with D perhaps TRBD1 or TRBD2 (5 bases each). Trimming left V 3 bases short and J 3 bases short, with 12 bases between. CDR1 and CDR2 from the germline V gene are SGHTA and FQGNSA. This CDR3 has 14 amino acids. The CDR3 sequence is CASSLGPANYEQYF. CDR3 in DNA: TGTGCCAGCAGCTTGGGACCGGCCAACTACGAGCAGTACTTC.

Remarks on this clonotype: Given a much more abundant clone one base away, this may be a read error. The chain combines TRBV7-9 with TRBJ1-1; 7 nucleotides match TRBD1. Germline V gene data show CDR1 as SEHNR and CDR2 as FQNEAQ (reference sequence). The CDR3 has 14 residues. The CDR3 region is CASSLDTTGLGALF. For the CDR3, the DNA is TGTGCCAGCAGCTTAGATACGACAGGGTTGGGTGCTCTCTTT.

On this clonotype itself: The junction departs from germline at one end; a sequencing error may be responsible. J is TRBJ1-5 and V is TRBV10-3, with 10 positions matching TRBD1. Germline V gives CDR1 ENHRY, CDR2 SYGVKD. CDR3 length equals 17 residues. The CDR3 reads CASSYSGTGAGNQPQHF. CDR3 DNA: TGTGCCAGCAGTTACTCGGGGACAGGGGCGGGCAATCAGCCCCAGCATTTT.

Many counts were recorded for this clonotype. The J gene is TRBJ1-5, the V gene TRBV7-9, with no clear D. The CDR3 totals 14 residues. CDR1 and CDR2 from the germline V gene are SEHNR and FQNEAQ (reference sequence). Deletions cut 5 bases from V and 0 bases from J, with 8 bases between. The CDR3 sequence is CASSLGNSNQPQHF. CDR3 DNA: TGTGCCAGCAGCCTCGGTAATAGCAATCAGCCCCAGCATTTT.

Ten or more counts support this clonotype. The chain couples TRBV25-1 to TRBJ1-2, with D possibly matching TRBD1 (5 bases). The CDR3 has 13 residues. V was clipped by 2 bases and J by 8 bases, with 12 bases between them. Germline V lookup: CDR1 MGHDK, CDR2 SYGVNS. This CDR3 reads CASSENGAWGYTF. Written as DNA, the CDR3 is TGTGCCAGCAGTGAAAATGGGGCTTGGGGCTACACCTTC.

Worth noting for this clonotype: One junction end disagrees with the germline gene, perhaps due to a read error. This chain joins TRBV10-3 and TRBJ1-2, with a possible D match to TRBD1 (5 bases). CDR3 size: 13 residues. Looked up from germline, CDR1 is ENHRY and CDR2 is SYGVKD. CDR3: CASSYGALCGYTF. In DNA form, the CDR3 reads TGTGCCAGCAGTTACGGGGCATTGTGTGGCTACACCTTC.

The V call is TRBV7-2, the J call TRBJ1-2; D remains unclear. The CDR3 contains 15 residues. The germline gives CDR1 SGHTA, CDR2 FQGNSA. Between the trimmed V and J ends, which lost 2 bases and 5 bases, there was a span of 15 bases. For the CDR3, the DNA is TGTGCCAGCAGCTTACCCCCCCCAGGCGCGTATGGCTACACCTTC. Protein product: CASSLPPPGAYGYTF.

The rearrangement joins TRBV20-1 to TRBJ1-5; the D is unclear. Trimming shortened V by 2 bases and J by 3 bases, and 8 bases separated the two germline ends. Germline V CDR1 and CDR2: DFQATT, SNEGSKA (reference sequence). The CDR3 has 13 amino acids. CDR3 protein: CSARLQFNQPQHF. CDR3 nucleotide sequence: TGCAGTGCTAGATTGCAGTTCAATCAGCCCCAGCATTTT.

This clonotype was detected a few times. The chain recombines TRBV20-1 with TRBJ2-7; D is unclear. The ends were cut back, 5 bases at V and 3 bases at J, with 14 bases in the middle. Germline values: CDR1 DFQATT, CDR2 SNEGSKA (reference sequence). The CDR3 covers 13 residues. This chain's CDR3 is CSASRNLGYEQYF. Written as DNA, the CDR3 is TGCAGTGCTTCGCGGAACCTTGGCTACGAGCAGTACTTC.

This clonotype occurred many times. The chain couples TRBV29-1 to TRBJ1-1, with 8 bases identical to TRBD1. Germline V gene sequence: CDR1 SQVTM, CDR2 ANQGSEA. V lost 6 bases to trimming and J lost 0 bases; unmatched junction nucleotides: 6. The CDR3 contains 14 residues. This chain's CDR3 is CSVVTGALNTEAFF. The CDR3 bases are TGCAGCGTCGTGACAGGGGCCTTGAACACTGAAGCTTTCTTT.

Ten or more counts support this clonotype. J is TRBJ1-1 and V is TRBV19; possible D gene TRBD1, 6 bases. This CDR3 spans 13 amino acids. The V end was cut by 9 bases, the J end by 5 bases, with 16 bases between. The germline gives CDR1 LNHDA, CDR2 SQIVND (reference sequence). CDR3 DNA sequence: TGTGCCAGCAGGGGCGAGGGAGGGACTGAAGCTTTCTTT. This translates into CASRGEGGTEAFF.

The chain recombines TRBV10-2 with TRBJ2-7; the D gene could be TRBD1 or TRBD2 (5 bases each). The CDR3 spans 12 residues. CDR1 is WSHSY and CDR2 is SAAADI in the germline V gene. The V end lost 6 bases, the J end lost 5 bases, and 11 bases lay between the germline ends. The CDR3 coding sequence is TGCGCCAGCAGCGAGGGGTACAACGAGCAGTACTTC. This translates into CASSEGYNEQYF.

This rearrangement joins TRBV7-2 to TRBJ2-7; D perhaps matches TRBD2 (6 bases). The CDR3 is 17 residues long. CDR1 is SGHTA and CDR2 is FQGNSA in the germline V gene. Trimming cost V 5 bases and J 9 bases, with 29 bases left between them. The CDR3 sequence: CASSPSWGGTSTDTQYF. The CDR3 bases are TGTGCCAGCAGCCCTTCTTGGGGCGGGACCTCCACAGATACGCAGTACTTC.

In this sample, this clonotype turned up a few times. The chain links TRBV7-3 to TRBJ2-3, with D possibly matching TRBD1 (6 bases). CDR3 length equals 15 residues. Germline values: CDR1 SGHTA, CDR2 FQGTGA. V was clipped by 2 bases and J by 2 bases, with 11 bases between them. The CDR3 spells CASSLGTGPTDTQYF. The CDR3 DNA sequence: TGTGCCAGCAGCTTAGGAACAGGGCCCACAGATACGCAGTATTTT.

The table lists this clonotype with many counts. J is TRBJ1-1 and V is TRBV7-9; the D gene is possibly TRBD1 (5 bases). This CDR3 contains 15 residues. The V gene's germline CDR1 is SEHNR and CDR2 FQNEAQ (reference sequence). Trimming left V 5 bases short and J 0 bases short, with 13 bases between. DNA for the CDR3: TGTGCCAGCAGCCCCATCGGGGCGTTGAACACTGAAGCTTTCTTT. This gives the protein CASSPIGALNTEAFF.

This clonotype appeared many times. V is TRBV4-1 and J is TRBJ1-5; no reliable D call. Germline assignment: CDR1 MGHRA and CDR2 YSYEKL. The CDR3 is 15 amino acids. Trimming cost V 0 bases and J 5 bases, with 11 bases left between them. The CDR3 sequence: CASSQDPTVDQPQHF. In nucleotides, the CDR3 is TGCGCCAGCAGCCAAGATCCGACCGTCGATCAGCCCCAGCATTTT.

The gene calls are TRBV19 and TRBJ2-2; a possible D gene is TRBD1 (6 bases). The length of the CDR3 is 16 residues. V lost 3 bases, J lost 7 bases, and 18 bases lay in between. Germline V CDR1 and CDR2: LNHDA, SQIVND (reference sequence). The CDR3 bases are TGTGCCAGTAGTATTACCCCCAGGGGCGGTATCGGGGAGCTGTTTTTT. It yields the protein CASSITPRGGIGELFF.